The TCR beta chain under discussion was sequenced for a study of T cells in Graves' hyperthyroidism and ophthalmopathy. Study results and caveats: In validation, the model predicted ophthalmopathy. These predictions came a median about 6.5 months before onset. From stable hyperthyroidism, ophthalmopathy was separated by a 13 V-J model.

Based on clinical symptoms, serum thyroxine and TRAb, thyroid ultrasound and orbital computed tomography, diagnoses were reached. Fresh peripheral blood, 9.5 to 10 ml of it, supplied the PBMCs. Looked up from germline, CDR1 is MGHRA and CDR2 is YSYEKL. This CDR3 is 16 amino acids long. The ends lost 1 base at V and 1 base at J; junction bases unmatched: 0. On this clonotype: Antigen: not known.

Amplified regions were TCR beta CDR3 sequences from RNA transcripts. The TCR CDR3 first-round RT-PCR relied on the HTBI primer set. TCRdb passed the multiplex PCR reads through MiXCR, listing each CDR3 protein once. The table shows over 500,000 distinct CDR3 sequences, with more than 15% occurring only once. The genes are TRBV4-1 and TRBJ2-3; 12 positions match TRBD2. The TCR sequence derives from a woman between 18 and 30 years old with Graves' ophthalmopathy. Sequencing was done on a sample of blood. The CDR3 reads CASSQASGGGTDTQYF. CDR3 coding DNA: TGCGCCAGCAGCCAAGCTAGCGGGGGGGGCACAGATACGCAGTATTTT.